Presented here are 14 T cell receptor beta chains from one specimen sequenced in a study of blood T cell repertoires in COVID-19. The table came from immunoSEQ multiplex PCR; TCRdb's copy has only in-frame clones and leaves some out. In the table there are approximately 400,000 clones, around 87% of which are singletons. The sequencing input was PBMCs or T cells enriched from blood (not recorded which). Source of these receptors: a man aged 30 to 45 who had recovered from COVID-19.

Of note for this clone: The same CDR3 is also encoded by other DNA sequences in this sample. This chain connects TRBV19 to TRBJ1-2, with 9 bases aligning to TRBD1. Germline loops: CDR1 LNHDA, CDR2 SQIVND (reference sequence). The CDR3 covers 15 residues. The trim removed 5 bases at V and 4 bases at J, leaving 8 bases unmatched. The CDR3 sequence: CASSSPGQGSYGYTF. The CDR3 DNA is TGTGCCAGTAGTTCGCCGGGACAGGGAAGCTATGGCTACACCTTC.

In DNA, the CDR3 is TGTGCCAGCAGCTCAGGATCCCCCTATGGCTACACCTTC. This translates into CASSSGSPYGYTF. The chain couples TRBV7-2 to TRBJ1-2; D unresolved. V was cut by 4 bases and J by 4 bases, with 10 bases left in between. The CDR3 is 13 amino acids. Germline CDR1 and CDR2: SGHTA and FQGNSA.

The chain carries TRBV9 and TRBJ2-6, with D possibly matching TRBD1 (5 bases). With 4 bases removed from V and 12 bases from J, the gap between germline ends came to 17 bases. The CDR3 is 14 amino acids. Germline assignment: CDR1 SGDLS and CDR2 YYNGEE. CDR3 sequence reads: CASSPIKGFGVLTF. For the CDR3, the DNA is TGTGCCAGCAGCCCCATAAAGGGGTTCGGCGTCCTGACTTTC.

The chain has TRBV9 and TRBJ2-1; 11 positions agree with TRBD2. The CDR3 totals 15 residues. Germline loops: CDR1 SGDLS, CDR2 YYNGEE. The V gene end was trimmed by 0 bases and the J gene end by 8 bases; junction bases not matched to a gene: 4. The CDR3 reads CASSVGSGGAYEQFF. In DNA, the CDR3 is TGTGCCAGCAGCGTAGGTAGCGGGGGGGCATATGAGCAGTTCTTC.

The chain joins TRBV5-1 to TRBJ2-3, with 15 bases lining up with TRBD2. Germline CDR1 reads SGHRS; CDR2 reads YFSETQ. The CDR3 extends over 16 amino acids. Trimming cost V 3 bases and J 3 bases; bases outside gene matches: 2. The CDR3 sequence is CASSYGTSGGTDTQYF. The CDR3 bases are TGCGCCAGCAGCTACGGGACTAGCGGGGGGACAGATACGCAGTATTTT.

In nucleotides, the CDR3 is TGTGCCAGCAGTACCGGGATACAAGGAGGCACCTATGGCTACACCTTC. Amino acid sequence: CASSTGIQGGTYGYTF. This rearrangement joins TRBV27 to TRBJ1-2; D gene ambiguous. The CDR3 is 16 amino acids. Trimming took off 5 bases at V and 4 bases at J, with 20 bases between the two ends. The germline V gene encodes CDR1 MNHEY and CDR2 SMNVEV (reference sequence).

The chain employs TRBV11-3 and TRBJ1-2; 8 nucleotides line up with TRBD1. Germline V gene data show CDR1 as SGHNT and CDR2 as YENEEA. The CDR3 extends over 16 amino acids. V lost 5 bases to trimming and J lost 0 bases; unmatched junction nucleotides: 8. CDR3 nucleotide sequence: TGTGCCAGCAGCCAAGGGGGGACAGGACCTAACTATGGCTACACCTTC. Residues: CASSQGGTGPNYGYTF.

The chain recombines TRBV6-5 with TRBJ2-7; D perhaps matches TRBD2 (6 bases). The CDR3 covers 13 residues. CDR1 is MNHEY, CDR2 SVGAGI, per germline. Trimming removed 6 bases from V and 6 bases from J, with 15 bases in between. The CDR3 protein is CASSRRALGEQYF. CDR3 bases: TGTGCCAGCAGCCGGAGGGCGTTGGGCGAGCAGTACTTC.

This clone appeared once. This rearrangement joins TRBV7-2 to TRBJ2-2, with TRBD2 identical over 14 bases. V shed 5 bases, J shed 2 bases, and the junction held 7 bases outside the gene matches. The germline V gene has CDR1 SGHTA and CDR2 FQGNSA. CDR3 length: 18 amino acids. The CDR3 coding sequence is TGTGCCAGCAGCAGACCCGGGACTAGCGGGGGTAACACCGGGGAGCTGTTTTTT. Protein product: CASSRPGTSGGNTGELFF.

This chain connects TRBV5-6 to TRBJ2-7, with 11 bases that match TRBD1. Germline-derived CDR1 and CDR2 are SGHDT and YYEEEE. The J segment lost 3 bases and the V segment lost 4 bases, leaving 3 bases of the junction unmatched. This CDR3 is built from 14 residues. The CDR3 DNA is TGTGCCAGCAGCCGGACAGGGGGCATCTACGAGCAGTACTTC. It codes for CASSRTGGIYEQYF.

This rearrangement joins TRBV13 to TRBJ1-1; TRBD1 matches at 7 bases. The CDR3 loop spans 14 amino acids. Trimming took 5 bases from V and 2 from J; bases not matched to a gene: 5. Looked up from germline, CDR1 is PRHDT and CDR2 is FYEKMQ (reference sequence). In DNA form, the CDR3 reads TGTGCCAGCAGCACCCGACAGGGTAACACTGAAGCTTTCTTT. Translating gives CASSTRQGNTEAFF.

The CDR3 DNA sequence: TGTGCTAGTGGTTTACAGGGGGCTGACCAAGAGACCCAGTACTTC. It translates to CASGLQGADQETQYF. The V gene is TRBV12-5, the J gene TRBJ2-5; 9 bases match TRBD1. This CDR3 has 15 amino acids. Germline assignment: CDR1 LGHNT and CDR2 FRNRAP. The V gene end was trimmed by 3 bases and the J gene end by 0 bases; junction bases not matched to a gene: 2.

The chain combines TRBV15 with TRBJ1-6; maybe TRBD1 (5 bases). Deletions cut 0 bases from V and 4 bases from J, with 7 bases between. The CDR3 is 15 residues long. CDR1 and CDR2 from the germline V gene are LNHNV and YYDKDF (reference sequence). The CDR3 reads CATSRDRQYNSPLHF. The CDR3 DNA reads as TGTGCCACCAGCAGAGATAGACAGTATAATTCACCCCTCCACTTT.

The genes are TRBV3-1 (or the pseudogene TRBV3-2) and TRBJ1-5; D gene unclear. Germline CDR1 LGHDT, CDR2 YNNKEL (reference sequence). The CDR3 has 14 amino acids. Trimming left V 0 bases short and J 4 bases short, with 7 bases between. CDR3 coding DNA: TGTGCCAGCAGCCAAGATCGCGGAAATCAGCCCCAGCATTTT. This codes for CASSQDRGNQPQHF.